The sequence of this TCR beta chain was determined in a study of T cells expressing NK-cell markers. The overall study: The eight sequenced donors comprised seven who were HCMV-seropositive and one who was seronegative.

From the 5' RACE reads, TCRdb lists one entry per CDR3 protein and no DNA. In total, the table holds roughly 430,000 distinct CDR3 sequences. A note on this clonotype: The antigen is not known.

Points from the study as a whole: Over 5 donors carried dominant NKG2C+ clonotypes that made up roughly 1.0-7.0% of their CD8+ T cells.

The TCR was taken from a woman between 18 and 75 years old in good health. Source material: blood T cells: a sorted CD56 or NKG2C T cell subset, CD4+ or CD8+ T cells, or bulk PBMC T cells (not recorded which).

The CDR3 protein is CASSEGGGPDTEAFF. The chain combines TRBV6-1 with TRBJ1-1; without DNA, the TCRdb call of TRBD1 cannot be checked. This CDR3 region has 15 residues. Germline loops: CDR1 MNHNS, CDR2 SASEGT.